This TCR beta chain is drawn from a study of T cells in Graves' hyperthyroidism and ophthalmopathy. Findings and limits, study-wide: Before onset, by a median of approximately 6.2 months, the model predicted ophthalmopathy. In blood, most of the thyroid clonotypes expanded above 0.001 were also present. Ophthalmopathy was told apart from stable hyperthyroidism by a 13 V-J model.

This clonotype was counted a single time. The antigen is unknown. Just one base apart from a much larger clone, this may be a read error. With duration under 3 months, ophthalmopathy was active: Clinical Activity Score at least 3, NOSPECS at least 4. TCR beta CDR3 sequences were amplified from RNA transcripts. Researchers ran a first-round RT-PCR on the TCR CDR3 using the HTBI primer set. TCRdb re-derived calls from the multiplex PCR reads in MiXCR, one entry per CDR3 protein. The repertoire holds around 390,000 distinct CDR3 sequences, with more than 14% as singletons. Sequenced material: blood. This TCR was sampled from a woman between 25 and 40 years old with Graves' ophthalmopathy.

The CDR3 DNA sequence: TGTGCCAGCAGCCTAACGGGGGGGCCGGCCAATGAGCAGTTCTTC. Translated: CASSLTGGPANEQFF. The genes are TRBV3-1 and TRBJ2-1, with TRBD2 matching 8 bases. Germline V gene data show CDR1 as LGHDT and CDR2 as YNNKEL (reference sequence). J lost 6 bases, V lost 4 bases, and 8 bases had no gene match. The CDR3 has 15 amino acids.